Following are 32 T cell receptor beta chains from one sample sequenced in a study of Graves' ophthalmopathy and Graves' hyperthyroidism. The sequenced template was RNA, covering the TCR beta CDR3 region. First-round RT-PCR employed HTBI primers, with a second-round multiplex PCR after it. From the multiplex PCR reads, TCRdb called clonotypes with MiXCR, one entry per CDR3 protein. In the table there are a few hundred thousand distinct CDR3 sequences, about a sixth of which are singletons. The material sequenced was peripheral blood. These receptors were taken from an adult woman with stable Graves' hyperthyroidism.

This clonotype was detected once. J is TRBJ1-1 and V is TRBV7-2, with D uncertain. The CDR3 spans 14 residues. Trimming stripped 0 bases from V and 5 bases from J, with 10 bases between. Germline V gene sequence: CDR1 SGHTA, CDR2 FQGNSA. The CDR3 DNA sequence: TGTGCCAGCAGCTTAGCAGAGGGCTGGACTGAAGCTTTCTTT. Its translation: CASSLAEGWTEAFF.

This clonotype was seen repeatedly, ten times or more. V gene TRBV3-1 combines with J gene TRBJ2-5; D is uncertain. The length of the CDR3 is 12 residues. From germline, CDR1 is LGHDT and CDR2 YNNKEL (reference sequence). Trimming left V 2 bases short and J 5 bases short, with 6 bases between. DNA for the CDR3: TGTGCCAGCAGCCAACCAGCGGAGACCCAGTACTTC. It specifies CASSQPAETQYF.

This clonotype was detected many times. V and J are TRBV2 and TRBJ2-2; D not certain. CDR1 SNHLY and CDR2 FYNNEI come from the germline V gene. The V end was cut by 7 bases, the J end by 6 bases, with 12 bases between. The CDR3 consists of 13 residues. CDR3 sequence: CASNGVVPGELFF. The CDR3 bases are TGTGCCAGCAATGGGGTAGTCCCCGGGGAGCTGTTTTTT.

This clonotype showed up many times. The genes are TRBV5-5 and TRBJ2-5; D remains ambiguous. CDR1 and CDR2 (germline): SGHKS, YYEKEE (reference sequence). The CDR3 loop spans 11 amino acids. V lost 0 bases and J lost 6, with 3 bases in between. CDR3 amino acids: CASSLAQTQYF. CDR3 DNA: TGTGCCAGCAGCTTGGCGCAGACCCAGTACTTC.

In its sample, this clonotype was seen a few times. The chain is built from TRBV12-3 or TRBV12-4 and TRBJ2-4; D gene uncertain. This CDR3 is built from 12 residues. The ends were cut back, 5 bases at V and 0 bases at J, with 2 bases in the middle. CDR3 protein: CASSKAKNIQYF. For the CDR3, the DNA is TGTGCCAGCAGTAAAGCCAAAAACATTCAGTACTTC.

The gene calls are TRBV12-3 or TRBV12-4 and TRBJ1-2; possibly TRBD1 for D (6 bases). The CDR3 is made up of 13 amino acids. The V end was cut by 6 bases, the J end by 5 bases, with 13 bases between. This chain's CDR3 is CASSPAGAYGYTF. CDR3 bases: TGTGCCAGCAGCCCAGCAGGGGCATATGGCTACACCTTC.

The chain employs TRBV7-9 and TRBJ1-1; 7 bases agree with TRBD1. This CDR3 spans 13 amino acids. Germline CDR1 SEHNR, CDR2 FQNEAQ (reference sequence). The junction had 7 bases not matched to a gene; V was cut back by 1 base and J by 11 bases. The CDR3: CASSLEVTGAAFF. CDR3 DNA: TGTGCCAGCAGCTTAGAGGTTACAGGGGCCGCTTTCTTT.

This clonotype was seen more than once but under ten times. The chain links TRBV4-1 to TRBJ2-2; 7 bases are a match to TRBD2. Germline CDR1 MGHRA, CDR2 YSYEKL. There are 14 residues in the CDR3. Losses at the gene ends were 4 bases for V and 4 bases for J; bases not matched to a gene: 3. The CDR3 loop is CASSRGGITGELFF. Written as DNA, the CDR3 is TGCGCCAGCAGCCGGGGAGGGATCACCGGGGAGCTGTTTTTT.

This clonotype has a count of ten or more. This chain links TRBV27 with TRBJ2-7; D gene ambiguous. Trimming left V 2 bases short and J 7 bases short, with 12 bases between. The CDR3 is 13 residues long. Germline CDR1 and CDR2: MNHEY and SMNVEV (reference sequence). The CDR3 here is CASSLTYAREQYF. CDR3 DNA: TGTGCCAGCAGTTTAACCTACGCTCGGGAGCAGTACTTC.

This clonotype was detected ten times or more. CDR3 DNA sequence: TGTGCCAGCAGCTTCCGGGACAGGGGAGACGAGCAGTACTTC. Protein: CASSFRDRGDEQYF. V is TRBV27 and J is TRBJ2-7; TRBD1 agrees at 10 bases. Trimming at V came to 6 bases and at J to 5 bases, leaving 7 bases not matched to a gene. The V gene's germline CDR1 is MNHEY and CDR2 SMNVEV (reference sequence). There are 14 residues in the CDR3.

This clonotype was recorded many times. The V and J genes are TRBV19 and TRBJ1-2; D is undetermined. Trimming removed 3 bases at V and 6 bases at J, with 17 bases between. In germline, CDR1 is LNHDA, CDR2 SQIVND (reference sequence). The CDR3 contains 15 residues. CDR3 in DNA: TGTGCCAGTAGTATCTTTTCGGTATCGGAAGATGGCTACACCTTC. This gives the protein CASSIFSVSEDGYTF. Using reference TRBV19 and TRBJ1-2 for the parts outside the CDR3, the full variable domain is DGGITQSPKYLFRKEGQNVTLSCEQNLNHDAMYWYRQDPGQGLRLIYYSQIVNDFQKGDIAEGYSVSREKKESFPLTVTSAQKNPTAFYLCASSIFSVSEDGYTFGSGTRLTVV.

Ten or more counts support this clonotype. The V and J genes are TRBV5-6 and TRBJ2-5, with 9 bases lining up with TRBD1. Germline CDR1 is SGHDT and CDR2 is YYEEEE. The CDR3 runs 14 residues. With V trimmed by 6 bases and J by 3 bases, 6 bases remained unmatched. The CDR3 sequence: CASTPTGGEETQYF. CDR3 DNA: TGTGCCAGCACCCCGACAGGGGGGGAAGAGACCCAGTACTTC.

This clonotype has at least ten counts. The CDR3 protein is CSVGELAGRSRRTQYF. Here the CDR3 DNA reads TGCAGCGTTGGAGAACTAGCGGGGCGATCACGGCGGACCCAGTACTTC. The chain recombines TRBV29-1 with TRBJ2-5; 10 bases agree with TRBD2. V was pared by 4 bases and J by 7 bases, with 15 bases of the junction left unmatched. The CDR3 is 16 residues long. The germline V gene encodes CDR1 SQVTM and CDR2 ANQGSEA. Full variable domain (missing parts from reference TRBV29-1 and TRBJ2-5): SAVISQKPSRDICQRGTSLTIQCQVDSQVTMMFWYRQQPGQSLTLIATANQGSEATYESGFVIDKFPISRPNLTFSTLTVSNMSPEDSSIYLCSVGELAGRSRRTQYFGPGTRLLVL.

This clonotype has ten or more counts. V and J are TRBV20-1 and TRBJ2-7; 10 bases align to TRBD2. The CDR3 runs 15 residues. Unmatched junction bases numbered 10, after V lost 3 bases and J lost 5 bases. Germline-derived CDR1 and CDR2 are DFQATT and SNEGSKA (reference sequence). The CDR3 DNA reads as TGCAGTGCTAGCCCCCCTAGCGGGAGTAATCACGAGCAGTACTTC. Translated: CSASPPSGSNHEQYF.

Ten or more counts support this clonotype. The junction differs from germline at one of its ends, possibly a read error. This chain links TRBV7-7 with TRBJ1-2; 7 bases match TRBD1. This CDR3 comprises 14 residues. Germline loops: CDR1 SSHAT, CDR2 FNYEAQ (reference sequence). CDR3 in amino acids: CASSSWDSDYGYTF. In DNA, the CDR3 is TGTGCTAGCAGCTCCTGGGACAGCGACTATGGCTACACCTTC. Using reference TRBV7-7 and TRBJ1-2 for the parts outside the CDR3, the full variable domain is GAGVSQSPRYKVTKRGQDVTLRCDPISSHATLYWYQQALGQGPEFLTYFNYEAQPDKSGLPSDRFSAERPEGSISTLTIQRTEQRDSAMYRCASSSWDSDYGYTFGSGTRLTVV.

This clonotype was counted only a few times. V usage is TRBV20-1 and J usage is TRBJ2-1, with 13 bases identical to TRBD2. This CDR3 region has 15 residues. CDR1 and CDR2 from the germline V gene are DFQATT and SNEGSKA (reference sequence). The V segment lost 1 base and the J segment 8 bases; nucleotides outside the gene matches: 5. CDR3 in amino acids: CSARGVTSGRDEQFF. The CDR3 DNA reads TGCAGTGCTAGAGGGGTAACTAGCGGGAGGGATGAGCAGTTCTTC.

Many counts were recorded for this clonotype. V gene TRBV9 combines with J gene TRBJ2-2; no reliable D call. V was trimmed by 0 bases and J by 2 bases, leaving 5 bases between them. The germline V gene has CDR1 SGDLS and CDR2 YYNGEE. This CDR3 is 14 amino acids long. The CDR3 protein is CASSVGQNTGELFF. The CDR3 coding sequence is TGTGCCAGCAGCGTAGGGCAAAACACCGGGGAGCTGTTTTTT. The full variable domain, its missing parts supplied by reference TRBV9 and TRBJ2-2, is DSGVTQTPKHLITATGQRVTLRCSPRSGDLSVYWYQQSLDQGLQFLIQYYNGEERAKGNILERFSAQQFPDLHSELNLSSLELGDSALYFCASSVGQNTGELFFGEGSRLTVL.

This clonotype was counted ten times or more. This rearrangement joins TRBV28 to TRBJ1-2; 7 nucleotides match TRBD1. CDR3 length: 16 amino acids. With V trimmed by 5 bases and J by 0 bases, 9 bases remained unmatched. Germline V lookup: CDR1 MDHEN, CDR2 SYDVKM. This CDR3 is CASSTTGAVANYGYTF. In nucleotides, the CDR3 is TGTGCCAGCAGTACAACAGGGGCGGTAGCTAACTATGGCTACACCTTC.

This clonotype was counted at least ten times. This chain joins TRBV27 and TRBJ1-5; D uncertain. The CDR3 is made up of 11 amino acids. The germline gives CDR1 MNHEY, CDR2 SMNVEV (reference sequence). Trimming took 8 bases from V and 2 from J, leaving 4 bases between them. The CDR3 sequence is CASGGNQPQHF. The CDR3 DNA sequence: TGTGCCAGCGGGGGCAATCAGCCCCAGCATTTT.

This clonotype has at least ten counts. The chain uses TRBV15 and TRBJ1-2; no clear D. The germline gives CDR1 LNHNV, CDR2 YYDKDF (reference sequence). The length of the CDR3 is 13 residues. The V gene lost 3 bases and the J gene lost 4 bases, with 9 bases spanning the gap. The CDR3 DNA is TGTGCCACCAGCAGCCTACCTTCCTATGGCTACACCTTC. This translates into CATSSLPSYGYTF. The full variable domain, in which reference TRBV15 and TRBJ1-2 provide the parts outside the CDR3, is DAMVIQNPRYQVTQFGKPVTLSCSQTLNHNVMYWYQQKSSQAPKLLFHYYDKDFNNEADTPDNFQSRRPNTSFCFLDIRSPGLGDTAMYLCATSSLPSYGYTFGSGTRLTVV.

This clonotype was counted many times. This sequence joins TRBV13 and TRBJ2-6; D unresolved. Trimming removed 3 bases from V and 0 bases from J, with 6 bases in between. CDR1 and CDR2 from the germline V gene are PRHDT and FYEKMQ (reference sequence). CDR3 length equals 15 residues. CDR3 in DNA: TGTGCCAGCAGCTTTTTTTACTCTGGGGCCAACGTCCTGACTTTC. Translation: CASSFFYSGANVLTF. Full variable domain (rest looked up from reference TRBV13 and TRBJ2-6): AAGVIQSPRHLIKEKRETATLKCYPIPRHDTVYWYQQGPGQDPQFLISFYEKMQSDKGSIPDRFSAQQFSDYHSELNMSSLELGDSALYFCASSFFYSGANVLTFGAGSRLTVL.

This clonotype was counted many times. This chain's CDR3 is CASSPKTGQGNTEAFF. The CDR3 coding sequence is TGCGCCAGCAGCCCTAAGACAGGGCAGGGAAACACTGAAGCTTTCTTT. The chain has TRBV4-1 and TRBJ1-1; 7 bases match TRBD1. Trimming cost V 4 bases and J 2 bases; bases outside gene matches: 10. CDR3 length equals 16 residues. Germline V CDR1 and CDR2: MGHRA, YSYEKL.

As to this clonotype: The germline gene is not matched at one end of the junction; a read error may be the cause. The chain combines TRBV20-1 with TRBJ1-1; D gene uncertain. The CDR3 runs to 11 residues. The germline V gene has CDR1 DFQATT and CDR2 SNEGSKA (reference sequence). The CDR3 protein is CSAPAPREVDF. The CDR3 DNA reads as TGCAGTGCTCCGGCCCCGCGGGAGGTGGACTTT.

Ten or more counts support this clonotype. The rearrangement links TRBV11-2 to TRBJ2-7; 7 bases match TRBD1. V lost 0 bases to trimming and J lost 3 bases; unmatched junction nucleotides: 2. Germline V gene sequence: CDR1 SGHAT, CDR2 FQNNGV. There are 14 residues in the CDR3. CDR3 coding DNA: TGTGCCAGCAGCTTAGAACAGGGGAGCTACGAGCAGTACTTC. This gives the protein CASSLEQGSYEQYF.

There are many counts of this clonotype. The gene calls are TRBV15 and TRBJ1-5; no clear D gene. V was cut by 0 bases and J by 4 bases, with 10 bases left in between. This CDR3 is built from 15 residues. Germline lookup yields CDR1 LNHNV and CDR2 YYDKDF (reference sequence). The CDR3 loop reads CATSRDFVTNQPQHF. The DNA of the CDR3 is TGTGCCACCAGCAGAGATTTTGTAACAAATCAGCCCCAGCATTTT.

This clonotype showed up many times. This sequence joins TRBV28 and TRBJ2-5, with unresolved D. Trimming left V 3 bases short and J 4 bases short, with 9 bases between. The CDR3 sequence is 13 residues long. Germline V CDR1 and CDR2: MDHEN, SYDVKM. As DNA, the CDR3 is TGTGCCAGCAGTTTGCCCGTTCTAGAGACCCAGTACTTC. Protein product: CASSLPVLETQYF.

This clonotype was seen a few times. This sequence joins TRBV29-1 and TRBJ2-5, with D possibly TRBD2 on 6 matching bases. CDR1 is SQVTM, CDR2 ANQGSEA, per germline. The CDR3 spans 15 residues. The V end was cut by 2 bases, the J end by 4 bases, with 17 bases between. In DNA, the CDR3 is TGCAGCGTTGAACTTACGCGACTAGTCGTAGAGACCCAGTACTTC. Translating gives CSVELTRLVVETQYF.

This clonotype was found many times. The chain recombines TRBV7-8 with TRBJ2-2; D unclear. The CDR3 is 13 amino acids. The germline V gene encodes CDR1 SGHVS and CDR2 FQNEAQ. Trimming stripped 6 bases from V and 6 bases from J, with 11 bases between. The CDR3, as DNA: TGTGCCAGCAGAAACGTCCAAGCCGGGGAGCTGTTTTTT. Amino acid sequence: CASRNVQAGELFF.

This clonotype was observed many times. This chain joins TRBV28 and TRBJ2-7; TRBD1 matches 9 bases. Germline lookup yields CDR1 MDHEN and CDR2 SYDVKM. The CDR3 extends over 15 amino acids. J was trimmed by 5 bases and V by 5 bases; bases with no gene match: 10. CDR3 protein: CASSLPGQGTDEQYF. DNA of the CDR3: TGTGCCAGCAGTCTACCGGGACAGGGTACCGACGAGCAGTACTTC.

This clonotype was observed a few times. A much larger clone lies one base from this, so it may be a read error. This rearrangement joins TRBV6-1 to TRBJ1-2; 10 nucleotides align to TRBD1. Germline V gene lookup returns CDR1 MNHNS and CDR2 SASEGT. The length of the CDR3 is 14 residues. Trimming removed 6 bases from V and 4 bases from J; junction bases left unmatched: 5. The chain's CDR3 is CASRSRDRGYGYTF. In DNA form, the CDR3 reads TGTGCCAGCAGATCCCGGGACAGGGGCTATGGCTACACCTTC.

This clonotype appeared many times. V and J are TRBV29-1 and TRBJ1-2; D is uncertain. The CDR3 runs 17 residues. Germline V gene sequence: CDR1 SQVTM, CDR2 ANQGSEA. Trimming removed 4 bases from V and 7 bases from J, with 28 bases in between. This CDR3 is CSVVEVAGGGGRFGYTF. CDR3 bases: TGCAGCGTTGTTGAAGTGGCCGGCGGAGGAGGGAGGTTTGGCTACACCTTC.

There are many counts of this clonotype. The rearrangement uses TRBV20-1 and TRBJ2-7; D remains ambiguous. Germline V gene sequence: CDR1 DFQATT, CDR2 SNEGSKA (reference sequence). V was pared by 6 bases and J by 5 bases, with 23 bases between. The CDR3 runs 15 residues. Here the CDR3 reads CSALVVAKGFNEQYF. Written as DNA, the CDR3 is TGCAGTGCGCTAGTTGTCGCCAAGGGATTTAACGAGCAGTACTTC.